Each of the 18 T cell receptor beta chains below was sequenced from the same sample in a study of T cells in Graves' hyperthyroidism and ophthalmopathy. The source material, RNA transcripts, was used to amplify TCR beta CDR3 regions. First-round RT-PCR of the TCR CDR3 relied on the HTBI primer set. Each CDR3 protein gets one entry after TCRdb re-called the multiplex PCR reads with MiXCR. The sample lists some 380,000 distinct CDR3 sequences, approximately 13% occurring once. Sequencing used blood. The receptors stem from a man between 25 and 39 years old with Graves' hyperthyroidism that later progressed to Graves' ophthalmopathy.

J is TRBJ1-1 and V is TRBV5-4; D unresolved. The CDR3 runs 14 residues. CDR1 and CDR2 from the germline V gene are SGHNT and YYREEE (reference sequence). V lost 7 bases, J lost 9 bases, and 22 bases lay in between. The CDR3 sequence: CASDWGGRGGKAFF. The CDR3, as DNA: TGTGCCAGCGACTGGGGAGGCCGTGGCGGAAAAGCTTTCTTT.

The chain couples TRBV20-1 to TRBJ1-5; 9 nucleotides line up with TRBD1. Germline lookup yields CDR1 DFQATT and CDR2 SNEGSKA (reference sequence). The CDR3 contains 16 residues. With V trimmed by 6 bases and J by 7 bases, 16 bases remained unmatched. CDR3 in amino acids: CSARRGDREGWQPQHF. In nucleotides, the CDR3 is TGCAGTGCGAGAAGGGGGGACAGGGAAGGGTGGCAGCCCCAGCATTTT.

This clonotype was counted ten times or more. V is TRBV27 and J is TRBJ2-1; maybe TRBD2 (5 bases). Germline loops: CDR1 MNHEY, CDR2 SMNVEV (reference sequence). This CDR3 has 16 residues. Trimming removed 2 bases from V and 8 bases from J, with 19 bases in between. CDR3 sequence: CASSLGVEVRIDEQFF. The CDR3 DNA sequence: TGTGCCAGCAGTTTAGGAGTGGAGGTCCGCATCGATGAGCAGTTCTTC.

This clonotype was detected ten times or more. The chain links TRBV9 to TRBJ2-7; D might be TRBD1 or TRBD2, each matching 5 bases. This CDR3 is 14 amino acids long. With 3 bases removed from V and 2 bases from J, the gap between germline ends came to 12 bases. Germline CDR1 is SGDLS and CDR2 is YYNGEE. The CDR3 DNA follows: TGTGCCAGCAGCGGCCGGGACGCACCCTACGAGCAGTACTTC. Its protein is CASSGRDAPYEQYF.

J is TRBJ1-5 and V is TRBV6-1; a weak D match, TRBD1 (5 bases). Trimming cost V 3 bases and J 0 bases, with 9 bases left between them. CDR1 and CDR2 from the germline V gene are MNHNS and SASEGT. CDR3 length: 15 residues. This chain's CDR3 is CASSDPTASNQPQHF. DNA of the CDR3: TGTGCCAGCAGTGACCCGACAGCTAGCAATCAGCCCCAGCATTTT.

A few counts support this clonotype. This CDR3 is CASSQPGKGNQPQHF. CDR3 sequence (DNA): TGCGCCAGCAGCCAACCGGGTAAGGGCAATCAGCCCCAGCATTTT. The chain uses TRBV4-1 and TRBJ1-5, with D unclear. The CDR3 extends over 15 amino acids. V lost 2 bases, J lost 2 bases, and 10 bases lay in between. The germline V gene encodes CDR1 MGHRA and CDR2 YSYEKL.

This clonotype showed up many times. The V and J genes are TRBV28 and TRBJ2-4; TRBD1 aligns across 10 bases. V shed 2 bases, J shed 1 base, and the junction held 5 bases outside the gene matches. The length of the CDR3 is 17 residues. CDR1 is MDHEN and CDR2 is SYDVKM in the germline V gene. The CDR3 DNA sequence: TGTGCCAGCAGTTTACCGGGACAGGGGTTTGCCAAAAACATTCAGTACTTC. Translation gives CASSLPGQGFAKNIQYF. The complete variable domain, with remaining parts taken from reference TRBV28 and TRBJ2-4, reads DVKVTQSSRYLVKRTGEKVFLECVQDMDHENMFWYRQDPGLGLRLIYFSYDVKMKEKGDIPEGYSVSREKKERFSLILESASTNQTSMYLCASSLPGQGFAKNIQYFGAGTRLSVL.

This clonotype was recorded many times. The V call is TRBV10-3, the J call TRBJ1-6, with 11 bases identical to TRBD1. CDR3 length: 15 residues. The germline gives CDR1 ENHRY, CDR2 SYGVKD. The V and J ends lost 5 bases and 10 bases, in that order; junction bases with no gene match: 7. This CDR3 is CAISTGQGAGSPLHF. The CDR3 region has the DNA TGTGCCATCAGTACAGGACAGGGGGCGGGATCACCCCTCCACTTT.

In its sample, this clonotype was seen a few times. CDR3 region: CASSYSGQGATNEKLFF. The CDR3, as DNA: TGTGCCAGCAGTTACTCCGGACAGGGCGCAACTAATGAAAAACTGTTTTTT. The rearrangement links TRBV6-5 to TRBJ1-4, with 8 nucleotides matching TRBD1. Germline CDR1 reads MNHEY; CDR2 reads SVGAGI. The CDR3 is made up of 17 amino acids. V was pared by 0 bases and J by 0 bases, with 3 bases of the junction left unmatched.

This clonotype came up many times. The rearrangement links TRBV7-3 to TRBJ1-6; 9 nucleotides align to TRBD1. Trimming cost V 4 bases and J 9 bases; bases outside gene matches: 4. The CDR3 length is 14 residues. Germline assignment: CDR1 SGHTA and CDR2 FQGTGA. The CDR3 bases are TGTGCCAGCAGCTACCGGGACAGGGCTTCACCCCTCCACTTT. Translating gives CASSYRDRASPLHF.

This clonotype was counted between two and nine times. The J gene is TRBJ1-1, the V gene TRBV5-1; TRBD1 agrees at 9 bases. The V segment lost 4 bases and the J segment 5 bases; nucleotides outside the gene matches: 6. The length of the CDR3 is 14 residues. Germline CDR1 reads SGHRS; CDR2 reads YFSETQ. CDR3 sequence (DNA): TGCGCCAGCAGCCTACAGGGGGCCAGTACTGAAGCTTTCTTT. Translation gives CASSLQGASTEAFF.

A few counts support this clonotype. The J gene is TRBJ2-5, the V gene TRBV27; 8 positions match TRBD2. Germline V gives CDR1 MNHEY, CDR2 SMNVEV (reference sequence). The ends lost 2 bases at V and 2 bases at J; junction bases unmatched: 10. This CDR3 region has 17 residues. CDR3 coding DNA: TGTGCCAGCAGTTTAATTAGTGGCGGGGGGCCACAAGAGACCCAGTACTTC. This translates into CASSLISGGGPQETQYF.

This clonotype came up a few times. The chain has TRBV6-1 and TRBJ1-4; D unclear. Trimming pared 6 bases from V and 8 bases from J, leaving 13 bases between. This CDR3 contains 13 residues. Germline CDR1 MNHNS, CDR2 SASEGT. The CDR3 sequence is CASRRSPGEKLFF. CDR3 nucleotides: TGTGCCAGCAGGCGAAGTCCGGGAGAAAAACTGTTTTTT.

This clonotype showed up just a few times. The genes are TRBV4-1 and TRBJ2-5, with D maybe TRBD1 (6 bases). V was trimmed by 4 bases and J by 5 bases, leaving 11 bases between them. In germline, CDR1 is MGHRA, CDR2 YSYEKL. CDR3 size: 13 residues. The CDR3, as DNA: TGCGCCAGCAGCCGAAACAGGGTCGAGACCCAGTACTTC. Amino acid sequence: CASSRNRVETQYF.

This clonotype was seen only a few times. The chain is built from TRBV5-1 and TRBJ1-2; no firm D call. Germline CDR1 reads SGHRS; CDR2 reads YFSETQ. The ends were cut back, 7 bases at V and 4 bases at J, with 14 bases in the middle. The CDR3 has 13 amino acids. CDR3 nucleotide sequence: TGCGCCAGCTCCGAAGGAGTGACCTATGGCTACACCTTC. Translation gives CASSEGVTYGYTF.

At least ten counts were recorded for this clonotype. The chain has TRBV2 and TRBJ2-1; D is possibly TRBD2 (6 bases). This CDR3 comprises 16 residues. Trimming took 0 bases from V and 3 from J, leaving 12 bases between them. Germline CDR1 reads SNHLY; CDR2 reads FYNNEI. The CDR3 spells CASSEAIGGFYNEQFF. The CDR3 DNA follows: TGTGCCAGCAGTGAAGCGATCGGGGGATTCTACAATGAGCAGTTCTTC.

The sample holds many counts of this clonotype. The rearrangement links TRBV6-6 to TRBJ1-1; D not resolved. The CDR3 loop spans 16 amino acids. Trimming removed 0 bases at V and 4 bases at J, with 15 bases between. Per the germline V gene, CDR1 is MNHNY and CDR2 is SVGAGI (reference sequence). CDR3 sequence reads: CASSYSIRPGSTEAFF. The CDR3 coding sequence is TGTGCCAGCAGTTACTCGATTAGGCCTGGGAGCACTGAAGCTTTCTTT.

This clonotype was seen ten or more times. The V call is TRBV28, the J call TRBJ1-3, with 7 positions matching TRBD1. CDR3 length: 14 residues. CDR1 and CDR2 (germline): MDHEN, SYDVKM. V shed 2 bases, J shed 4 bases, and the junction held 2 bases outside the gene matches. The CDR3 here is CASSLSRGGNTIYF. The CDR3 bases are TGTGCCAGCAGTTTAAGCAGGGGGGGAAACACCATATATTTT. The whole variable domain, filled in from reference TRBV28 and TRBJ1-3, reads DVKVTQSSRYLVKRTGEKVFLECVQDMDHENMFWYRQDPGLGLRLIYFSYDVKMKEKGDIPEGYSVSREKKERFSLILESASTNQTSMYLCASSLSRGGNTIYFGEGSWLTVV.